Described below is a single T cell receptor beta chain sequence and its context. The target of this receptor is not known. The sample holds no much larger clone one base away, and base qualities are not on file. The collaborating institutions used their own protocols to collect whole blood in K2EDTA tubes. For TCRbeta analysis, collaborators shipped samples as frozen whole blood, isolated PBMCs, or DNA extracted from either of those sample types. TCRbeta CDR3 regions were amplified from genomic DNA using the immunoSEQ Assay, a bias-controlled multiplex PCR. From the authors' description of their analysis: Within the assay, amplification of reference gene primers was used to estimate how many nucleated cells each sample contained. To quantify the absolute abundance of each unique TCRbeta CDR3 rearrangement, sequence reads were collapsed and filtered. Productive Simpson clonality was computed per sample as the square root of Simpson's diversity index over productive rearrangements. Entries here come from immuneACCESS through TCRdb and include only in-frame sequences with V and J called. Some clones fail to appear in such tables; in the studies checked, an unresolved V gene covers under half of the shortfall, and the cause of the remainder is unknown. That table supplies the V and J calls and clone size; D and trimming were determined from the DNA. This sample holds hundreds of thousands of clones; around 82% were observed only once. Of the sample, around 7.8% falls within the top ten clones.

This entry comes from a study of blood T cell repertoires in COVID-19 (dated by TCRdb to the early 2020s). Notes on the research overall: Samples covering the acute and convalescent phases of COVID-19 were provided by collaborators in the United States, Italy and Spain. The material from the prospective study consisted of cDNA or gDNA derived from T cells, B-cell-depleted T cells, or PBMCs. Subjects who had been exposed to COVID-19, were actively infected with it, or had recovered from it provided the deeply sampled blood TCRbeta repertoires that made up the dataset. A freely available public database, intended as a resource for researchers studying the immune response to SARS-CoV-2, is where the repertoires were released. Samples came from the ongoing ImmuneRACE study (first 160 participants) plus 1,254 subjects from 6 global collaborators. A de-identified subject ID, COVID-19 status, age in years and sex were almost always included in the sample metadata. Where available, HLA class I and class II types were obtained from metadata supplied by the sample provider rather than from assay-based typing.

The CDR3 holds 15 amino acids from the cysteine to the phenylalanine. Only the CDR3 portion is preserved as DNA: 45 bases, with reading frame beginning at the first base. Relative to germline, V is missing 8 bases and J is missing 4 bases, with 9 bases of the junction outside any gene match. As encoded in the germline V gene, CDR1 is SQVTM while CDR2 is ANQGSEA. What the research found in general, with its limitations: Clinical and demographic metadata were provided uncurated, with the amount varying by source and participant.

The sequence links TRBV29-1 to TRBJ2-2; 11 of the junction bases match TRBD2. The sample consisted of peripheral blood. This TCR derives from a human donor in a cohort sampled during active COVID-19. For the CDR3, the sequence is CSLGNLAGGTGELFF. DNA sequence: TGCAGCTTAGGGAATCTAGCGGGAGGCACCGGGGAGCTGTTTTTT.